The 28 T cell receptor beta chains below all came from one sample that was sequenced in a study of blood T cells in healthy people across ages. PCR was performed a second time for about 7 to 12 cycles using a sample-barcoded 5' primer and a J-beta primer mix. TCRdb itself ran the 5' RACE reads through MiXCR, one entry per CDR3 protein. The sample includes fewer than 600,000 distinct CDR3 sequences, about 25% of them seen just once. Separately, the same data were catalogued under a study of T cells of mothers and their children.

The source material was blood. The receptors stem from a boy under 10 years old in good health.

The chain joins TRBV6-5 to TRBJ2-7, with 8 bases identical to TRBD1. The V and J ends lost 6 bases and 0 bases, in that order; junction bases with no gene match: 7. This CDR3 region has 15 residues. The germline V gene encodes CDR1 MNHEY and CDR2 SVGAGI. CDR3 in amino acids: CASSPGTGTSYEQYF. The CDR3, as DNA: TGTGCCAGCAGCCCAGGGACAGGAACCTCCTACGAGCAGTACTTC.

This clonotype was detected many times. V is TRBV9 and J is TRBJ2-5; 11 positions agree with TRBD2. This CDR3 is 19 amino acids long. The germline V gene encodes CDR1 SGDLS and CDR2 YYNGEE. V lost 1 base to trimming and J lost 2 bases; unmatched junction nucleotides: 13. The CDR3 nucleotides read TGTGCCAGCAGCGTATCCTTGTACCGGGGGACTAGCGGTCAAGAGACCCAGTACTTC. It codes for CASSVSLYRGTSGQETQYF.

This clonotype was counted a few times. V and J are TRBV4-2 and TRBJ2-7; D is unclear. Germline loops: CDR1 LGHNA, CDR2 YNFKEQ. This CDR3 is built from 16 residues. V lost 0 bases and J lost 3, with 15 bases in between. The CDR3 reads CASSQDFQAPDYEQYF. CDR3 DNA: TGTGCCAGCAGCCAAGATTTCCAAGCCCCAGACTACGAGCAGTACTTC.

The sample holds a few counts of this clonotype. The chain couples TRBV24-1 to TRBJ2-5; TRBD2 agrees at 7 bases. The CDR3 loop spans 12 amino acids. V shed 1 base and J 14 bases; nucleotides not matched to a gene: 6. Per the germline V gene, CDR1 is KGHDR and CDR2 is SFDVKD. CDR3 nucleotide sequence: TGTGCCACCAGTGATTTTCTACGCGGGGGATACTTC. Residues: CATSDFLRGGYF.

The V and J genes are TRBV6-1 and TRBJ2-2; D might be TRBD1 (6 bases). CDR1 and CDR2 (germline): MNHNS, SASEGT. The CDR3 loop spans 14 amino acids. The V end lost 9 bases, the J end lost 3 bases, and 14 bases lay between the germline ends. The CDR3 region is CASPGVGDTGELFF. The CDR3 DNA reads TGTGCCAGTCCAGGGGTAGGGGACACCGGGGAGCTGTTTTTT.

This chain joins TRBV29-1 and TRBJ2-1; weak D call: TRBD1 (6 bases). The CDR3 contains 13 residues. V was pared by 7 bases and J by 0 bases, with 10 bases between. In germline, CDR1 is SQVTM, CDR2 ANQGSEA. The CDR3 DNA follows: TGCAGCGGTACAGGGAGCTCCTACAATGAGCAGTTCTTC. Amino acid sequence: CSGTGSSYNEQFF.

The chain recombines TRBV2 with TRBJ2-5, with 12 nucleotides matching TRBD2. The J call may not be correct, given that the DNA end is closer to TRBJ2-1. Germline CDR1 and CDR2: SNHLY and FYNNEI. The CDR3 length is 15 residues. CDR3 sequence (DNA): TGTGCCACCCCGGGGGCTAGCGGGAGGGCTTATGAGCAGTTCTTC. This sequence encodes CATPGASGRAYEQFF.

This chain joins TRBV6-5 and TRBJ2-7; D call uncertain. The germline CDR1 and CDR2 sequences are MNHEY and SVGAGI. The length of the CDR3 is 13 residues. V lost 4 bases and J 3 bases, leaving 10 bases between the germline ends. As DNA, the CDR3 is TGTGCCAGCAGTTCTTTTGGGGACTACGAGCAGTACTTC. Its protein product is CASSSFGDYEQYF.

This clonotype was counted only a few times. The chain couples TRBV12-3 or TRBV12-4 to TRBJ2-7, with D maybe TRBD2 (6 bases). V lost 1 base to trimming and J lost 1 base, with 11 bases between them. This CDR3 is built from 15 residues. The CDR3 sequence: CASSLVGSGSYEQYF. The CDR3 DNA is TGTGCCAGCAGTTTAGTAGGTAGCGGTTCCTACGAGCAGTACTTC.

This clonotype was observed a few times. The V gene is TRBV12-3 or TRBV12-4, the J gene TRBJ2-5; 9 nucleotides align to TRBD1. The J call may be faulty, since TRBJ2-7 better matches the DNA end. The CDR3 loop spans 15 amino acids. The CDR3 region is CASSPTGGRWVEQYF. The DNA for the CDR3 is TGTGCCAGCAGTCCGACAGGGGGAAGGTGGGTCGAGCAGTACTTC.

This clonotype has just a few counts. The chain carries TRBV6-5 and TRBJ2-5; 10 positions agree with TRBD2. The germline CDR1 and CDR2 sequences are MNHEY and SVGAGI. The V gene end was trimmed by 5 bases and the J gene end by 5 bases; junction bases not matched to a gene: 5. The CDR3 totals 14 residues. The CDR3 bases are TGTGCCAGCAGTATGGGACTAGCGAACGAGACCCAGTACTTC. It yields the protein CASSMGLANETQYF.

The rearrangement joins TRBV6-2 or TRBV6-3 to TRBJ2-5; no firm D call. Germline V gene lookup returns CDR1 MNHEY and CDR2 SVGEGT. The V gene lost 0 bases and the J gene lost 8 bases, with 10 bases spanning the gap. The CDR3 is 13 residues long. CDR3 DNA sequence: TGTGCCAGCAGTTACTCTCTCAAAGTAACCCAGTACTTC. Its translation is CASSYSLKVTQYF.

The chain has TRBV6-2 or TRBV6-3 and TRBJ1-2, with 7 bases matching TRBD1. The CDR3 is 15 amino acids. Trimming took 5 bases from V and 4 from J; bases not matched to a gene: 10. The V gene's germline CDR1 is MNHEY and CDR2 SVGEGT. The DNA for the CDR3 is TGTGCCAGCAGTCTGACAGGGAATCAGGGCTATGGCTACACCTTC. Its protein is CASSLTGNQGYGYTF.

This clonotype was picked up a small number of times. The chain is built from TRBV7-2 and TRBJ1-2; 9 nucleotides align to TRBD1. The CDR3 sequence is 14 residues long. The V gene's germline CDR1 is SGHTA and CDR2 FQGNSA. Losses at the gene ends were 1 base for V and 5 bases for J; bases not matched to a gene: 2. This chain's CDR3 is CASSLGGTGYGYTF. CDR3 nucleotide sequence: TGTGCCAGCAGCTTAGGTGGGACAGGGTATGGCTACACCTTC.

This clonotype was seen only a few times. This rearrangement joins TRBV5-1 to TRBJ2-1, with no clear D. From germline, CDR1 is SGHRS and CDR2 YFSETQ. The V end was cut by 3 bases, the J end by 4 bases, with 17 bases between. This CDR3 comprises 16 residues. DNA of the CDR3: TGCGCCAGCAGCTCGTTTTTAGAGGCGGCTTACAATGAGCAGTTCTTC. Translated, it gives CASSSFLEAAYNEQFF.

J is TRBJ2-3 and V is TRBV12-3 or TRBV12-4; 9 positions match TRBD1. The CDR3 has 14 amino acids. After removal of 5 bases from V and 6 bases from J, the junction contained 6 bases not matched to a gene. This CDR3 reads CASSPGQGYDTQYF. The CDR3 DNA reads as TGTGCCAGCAGTCCTGGACAGGGGTACGATACGCAGTATTTT.

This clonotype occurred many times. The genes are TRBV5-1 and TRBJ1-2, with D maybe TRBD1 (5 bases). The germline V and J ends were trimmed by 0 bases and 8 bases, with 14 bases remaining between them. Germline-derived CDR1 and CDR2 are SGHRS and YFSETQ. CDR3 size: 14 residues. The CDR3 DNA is TGCGCCAGCAGCTTGGAAGGGACTCCGCGGGGCTACACCTTC. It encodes CASSLEGTPRGYTF.

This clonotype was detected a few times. The chain's CDR3 is CASSLGGAPIETQYF. Here the CDR3 DNA reads TGCGCCAGCAGCTTGGGGGGGGCCCCAATAGAGACCCAGTACTTC. The gene calls are TRBV5-1 and TRBJ2-1, with D perhaps being TRBD1 or TRBD2 (6 bases each). The J call may be faulty, since TRBJ2-5 better matches the DNA end. Germline CDR1 is SGHRS and CDR2 is YFSETQ. There are 15 residues in the CDR3.

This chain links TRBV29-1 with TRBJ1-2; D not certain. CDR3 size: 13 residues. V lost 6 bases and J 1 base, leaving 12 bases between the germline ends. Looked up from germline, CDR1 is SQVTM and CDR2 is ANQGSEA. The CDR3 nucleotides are TGCAGCGTGAGGGCAGGTTATAACTATGGCTACACCTTC. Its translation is CSVRAGYNYGYTF.

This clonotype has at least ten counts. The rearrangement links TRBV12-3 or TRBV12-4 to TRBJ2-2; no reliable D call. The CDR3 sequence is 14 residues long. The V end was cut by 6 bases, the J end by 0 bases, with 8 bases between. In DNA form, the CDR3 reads TGTGCCAGCAGGCAGTTTACGAACACCGGGGAGCTGTTTTTT. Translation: CASRQFTNTGELFF.

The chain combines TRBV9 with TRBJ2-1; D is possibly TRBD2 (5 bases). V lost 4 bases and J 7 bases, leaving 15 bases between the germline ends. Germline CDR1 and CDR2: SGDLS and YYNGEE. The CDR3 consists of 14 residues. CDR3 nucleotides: TGTGCCAGCAGCCTAGCCCCCCCTTTTAATGAGCAGTTCTTC. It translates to CASSLAPPFNEQFF.

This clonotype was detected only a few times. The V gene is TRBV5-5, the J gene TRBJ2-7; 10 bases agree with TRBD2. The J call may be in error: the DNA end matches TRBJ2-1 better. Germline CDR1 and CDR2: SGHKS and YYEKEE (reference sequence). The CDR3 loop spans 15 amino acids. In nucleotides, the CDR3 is TGTGCCAGCAGTTATGGACTAGCGGAATACAATGAGCAGTTCTTC. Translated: CASSYGLAEYNEQFF.

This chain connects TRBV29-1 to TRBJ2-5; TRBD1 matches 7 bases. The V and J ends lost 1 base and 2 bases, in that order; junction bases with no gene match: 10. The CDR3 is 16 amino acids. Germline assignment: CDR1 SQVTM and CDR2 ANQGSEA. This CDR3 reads CSVEAGTAILQETQYF. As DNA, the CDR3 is TGCAGCGTTGAAGCCGGGACAGCAATCCTACAAGAGACCCAGTACTTC.

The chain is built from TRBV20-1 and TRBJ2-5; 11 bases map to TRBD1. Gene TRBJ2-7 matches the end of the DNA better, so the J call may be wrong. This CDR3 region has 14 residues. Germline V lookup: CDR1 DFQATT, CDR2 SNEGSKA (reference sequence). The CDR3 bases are TGCAGTGCTAGCCCCAGGACAGGGGGCGGCGAGCAGTACTTC. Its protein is CSASPRTGGGEQYF.

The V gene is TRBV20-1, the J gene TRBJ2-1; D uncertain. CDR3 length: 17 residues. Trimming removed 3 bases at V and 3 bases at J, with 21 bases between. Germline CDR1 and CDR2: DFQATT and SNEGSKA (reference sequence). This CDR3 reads CSAREKRSVAVYNEQFF. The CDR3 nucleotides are TGCAGTGCTAGGGAGAAGAGATCCGTGGCGGTCTACAATGAGCAGTTCTTC.

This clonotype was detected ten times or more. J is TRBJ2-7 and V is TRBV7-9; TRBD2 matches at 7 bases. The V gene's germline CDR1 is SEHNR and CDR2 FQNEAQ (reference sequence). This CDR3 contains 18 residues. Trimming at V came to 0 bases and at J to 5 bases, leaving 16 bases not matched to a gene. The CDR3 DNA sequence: TGTGCCAGCAGCTTAGCTACTAGCGCTCTAAATCCTCTCAACGAGCAGTACTTC. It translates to CASSLATSALNPLNEQYF.

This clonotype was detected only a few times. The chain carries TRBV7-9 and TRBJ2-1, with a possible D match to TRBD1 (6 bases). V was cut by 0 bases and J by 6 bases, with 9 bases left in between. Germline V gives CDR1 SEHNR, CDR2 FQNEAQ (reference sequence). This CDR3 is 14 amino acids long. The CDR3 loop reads CASSLAAGANEQFF. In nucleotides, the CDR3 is TGTGCCAGCAGCTTAGCCGCAGGGGCCAATGAGCAGTTCTTC.

The CDR3 nucleotides read TGTGCCACTACCGAAGGGGGAATGGAGCAGTACTTC. Translated: CATTEGGMEQYF. J is TRBJ2-7 and V is TRBV28, with D possibly matching TRBD1 (6 bases). The germline gives CDR1 MDHEN, CDR2 SYDVKM. The CDR3 spans 12 residues. The germline V and J ends were trimmed by 10 bases and 7 bases, with 17 bases remaining between them.